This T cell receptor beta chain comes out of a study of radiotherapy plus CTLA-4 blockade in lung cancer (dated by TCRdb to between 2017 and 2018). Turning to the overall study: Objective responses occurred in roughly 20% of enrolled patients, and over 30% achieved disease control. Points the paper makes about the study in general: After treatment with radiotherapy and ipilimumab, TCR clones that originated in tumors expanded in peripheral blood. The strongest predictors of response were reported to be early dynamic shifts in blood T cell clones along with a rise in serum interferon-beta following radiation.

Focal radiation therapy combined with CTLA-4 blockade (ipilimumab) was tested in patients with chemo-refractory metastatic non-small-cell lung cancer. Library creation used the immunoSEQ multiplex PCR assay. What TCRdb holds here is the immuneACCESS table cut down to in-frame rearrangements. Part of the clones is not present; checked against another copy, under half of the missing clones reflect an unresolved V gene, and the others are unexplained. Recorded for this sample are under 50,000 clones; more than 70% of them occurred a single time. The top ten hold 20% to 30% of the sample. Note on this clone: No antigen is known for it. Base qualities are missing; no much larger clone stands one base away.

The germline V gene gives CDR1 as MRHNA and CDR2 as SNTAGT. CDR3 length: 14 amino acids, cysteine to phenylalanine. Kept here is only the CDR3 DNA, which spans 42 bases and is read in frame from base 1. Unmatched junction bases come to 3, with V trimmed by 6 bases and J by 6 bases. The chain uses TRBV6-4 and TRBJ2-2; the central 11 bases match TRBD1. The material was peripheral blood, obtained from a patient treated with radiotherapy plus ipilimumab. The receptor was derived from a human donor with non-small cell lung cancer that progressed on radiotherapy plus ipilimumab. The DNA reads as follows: TGTGCCAGCAGCGGACAGGGGGCAGCCGGGGAGCTGTTTTTT. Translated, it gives CASSGQGAAGELFF.